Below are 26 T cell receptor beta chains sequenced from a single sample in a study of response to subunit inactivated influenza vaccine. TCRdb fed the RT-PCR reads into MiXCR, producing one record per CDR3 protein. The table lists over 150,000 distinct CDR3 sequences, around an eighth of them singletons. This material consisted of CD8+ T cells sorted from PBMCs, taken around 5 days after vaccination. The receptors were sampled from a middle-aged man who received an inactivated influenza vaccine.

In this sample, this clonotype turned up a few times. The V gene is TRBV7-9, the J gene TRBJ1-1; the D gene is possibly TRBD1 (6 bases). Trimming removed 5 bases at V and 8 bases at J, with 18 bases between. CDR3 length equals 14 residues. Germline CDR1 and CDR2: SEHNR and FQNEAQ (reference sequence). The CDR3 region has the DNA TGTGCCAGCAGCCCGGTGACCGGGACACGGGAAGCTTTCTTT. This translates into CASSPVTGTREAFF.

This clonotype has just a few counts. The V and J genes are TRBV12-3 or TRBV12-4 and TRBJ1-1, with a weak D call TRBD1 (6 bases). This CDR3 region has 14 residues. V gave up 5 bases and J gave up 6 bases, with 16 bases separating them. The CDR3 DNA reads TGTGCCAGCAGTACAGGGCCCCTTTCCGCTGAAGCTTTCTTT. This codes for CASSTGPLSAEAFF.

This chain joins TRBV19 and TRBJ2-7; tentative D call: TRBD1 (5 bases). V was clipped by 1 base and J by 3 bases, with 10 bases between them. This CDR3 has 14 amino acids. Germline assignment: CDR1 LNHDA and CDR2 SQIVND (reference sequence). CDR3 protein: CASSIAMDNYEQYF. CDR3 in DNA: TGTGCCAGTAGTATAGCGATGGACAACTACGAGCAGTACTTC. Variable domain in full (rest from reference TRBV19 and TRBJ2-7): DGGITQSPKYLFRKEGQNVTLSCEQNLNHDAMYWYRQDPGQGLRLIYYSQIVNDFQKGDIAEGYSVSREKKESFPLTVTSAQKNPTAFYLCASSIAMDNYEQYFGPGTRLTVT.

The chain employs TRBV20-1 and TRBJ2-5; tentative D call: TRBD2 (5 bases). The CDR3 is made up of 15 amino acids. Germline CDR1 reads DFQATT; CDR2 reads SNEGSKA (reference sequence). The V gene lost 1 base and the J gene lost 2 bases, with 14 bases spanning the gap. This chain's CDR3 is CSARVYREWQETQYF. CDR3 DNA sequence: TGCAGTGCTAGAGTGTATCGGGAATGGCAAGAGACCCAGTACTTC.

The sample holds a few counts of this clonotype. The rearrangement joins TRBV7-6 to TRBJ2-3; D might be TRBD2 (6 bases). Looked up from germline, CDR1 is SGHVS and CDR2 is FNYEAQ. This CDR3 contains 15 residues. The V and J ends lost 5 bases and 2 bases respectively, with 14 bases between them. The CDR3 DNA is TGTGCCAGCAGCCGCTCGGCGGGGTACACAGATACGCAGTATTTT. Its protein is CASSRSAGYTDTQYF.

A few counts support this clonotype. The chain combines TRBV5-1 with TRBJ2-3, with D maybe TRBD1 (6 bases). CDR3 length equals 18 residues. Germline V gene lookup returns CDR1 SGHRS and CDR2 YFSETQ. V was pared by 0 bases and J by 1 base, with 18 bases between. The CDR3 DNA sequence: TGCGCCAGCAGCTTGGTAGGCAGGGGCCCGGTTCGCACAGATACGCAGTATTTT. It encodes CASSLVGRGPVRTDTQYF.

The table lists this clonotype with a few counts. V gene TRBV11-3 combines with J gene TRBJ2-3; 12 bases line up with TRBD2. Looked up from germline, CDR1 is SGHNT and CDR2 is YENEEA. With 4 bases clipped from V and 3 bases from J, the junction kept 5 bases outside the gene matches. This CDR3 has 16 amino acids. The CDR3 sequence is CASSSTSGRFTDTQYF. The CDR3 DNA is TGTGCCAGCAGCTCGACTAGCGGGAGATTTACAGATACGCAGTATTTT.

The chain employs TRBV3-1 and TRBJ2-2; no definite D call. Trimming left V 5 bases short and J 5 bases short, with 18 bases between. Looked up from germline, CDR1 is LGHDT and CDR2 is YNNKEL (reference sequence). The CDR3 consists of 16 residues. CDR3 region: CASSDSRPSRTGELFF. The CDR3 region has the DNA TGTGCCAGCAGCGATTCCAGGCCCTCGAGGACCGGGGAGCTGTTTTTT.

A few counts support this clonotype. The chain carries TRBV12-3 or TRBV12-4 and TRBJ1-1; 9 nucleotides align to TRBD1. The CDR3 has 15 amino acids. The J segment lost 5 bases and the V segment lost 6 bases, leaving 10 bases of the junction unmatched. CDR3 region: CASSNEDRGWTEAFF. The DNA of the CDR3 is TGTGCCAGCAGCAACGAGGACAGGGGATGGACTGAAGCTTTCTTT.

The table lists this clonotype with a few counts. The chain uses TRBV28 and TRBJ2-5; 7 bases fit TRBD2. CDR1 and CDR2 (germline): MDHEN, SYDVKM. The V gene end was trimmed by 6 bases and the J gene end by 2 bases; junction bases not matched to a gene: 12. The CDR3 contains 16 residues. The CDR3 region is CASRSLNGRIQETQYF. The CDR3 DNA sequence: TGTGCCAGCAGATCGCTGAACGGGAGGATACAAGAGACCCAGTACTTC.

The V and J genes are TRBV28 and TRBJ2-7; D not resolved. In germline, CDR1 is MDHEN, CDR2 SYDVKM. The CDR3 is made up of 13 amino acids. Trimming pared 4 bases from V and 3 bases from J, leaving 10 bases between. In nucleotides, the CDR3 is TGTGCCAGCAGTTCACCCGCAAACTACGAGCAGTACTTC. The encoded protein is CASSSPANYEQYF.

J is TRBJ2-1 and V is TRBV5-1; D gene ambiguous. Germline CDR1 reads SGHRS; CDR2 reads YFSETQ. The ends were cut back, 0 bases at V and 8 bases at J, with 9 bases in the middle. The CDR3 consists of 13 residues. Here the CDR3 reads CASSLGNHYEQFF. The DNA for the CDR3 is TGCGCCAGCAGCTTGGGCAACCACTATGAGCAGTTCTTC.

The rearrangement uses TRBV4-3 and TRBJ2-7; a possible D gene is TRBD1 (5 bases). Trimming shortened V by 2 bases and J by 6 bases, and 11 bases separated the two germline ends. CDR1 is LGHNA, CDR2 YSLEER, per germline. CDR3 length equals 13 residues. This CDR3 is CASSQWQGGEQYF. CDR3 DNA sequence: TGCGCCAGCAGCCAATGGCAGGGTGGCGAGCAGTACTTC.

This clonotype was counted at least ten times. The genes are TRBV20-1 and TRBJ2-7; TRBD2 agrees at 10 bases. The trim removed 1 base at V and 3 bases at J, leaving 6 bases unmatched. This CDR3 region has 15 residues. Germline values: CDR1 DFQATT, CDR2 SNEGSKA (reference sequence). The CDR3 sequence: CSARGLAGAVYEQYF. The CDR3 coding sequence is TGCAGTGCTAGAGGTCTAGCGGGGGCAGTCTACGAGCAGTACTTC.

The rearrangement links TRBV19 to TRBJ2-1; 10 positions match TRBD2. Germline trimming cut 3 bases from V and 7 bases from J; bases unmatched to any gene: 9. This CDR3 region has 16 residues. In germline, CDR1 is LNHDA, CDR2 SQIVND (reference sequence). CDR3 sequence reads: CASSIGVGTSENEQFF. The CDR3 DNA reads TGTGCCAGTAGTATTGGGGTGGGGACTAGCGAGAATGAGCAGTTCTTC. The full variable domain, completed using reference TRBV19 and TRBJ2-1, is DGGITQSPKYLFRKEGQNVTLSCEQNLNHDAMYWYRQDPGQGLRLIYYSQIVNDFQKGDIAEGYSVSREKKESFPLTVTSAQKNPTAFYLCASSIGVGTSENEQFFGPGTRLTVL.

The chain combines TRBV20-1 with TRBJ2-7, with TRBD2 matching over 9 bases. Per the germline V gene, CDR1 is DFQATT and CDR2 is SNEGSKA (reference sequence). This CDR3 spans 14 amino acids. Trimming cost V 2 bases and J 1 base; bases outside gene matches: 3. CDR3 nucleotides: TGCAGTGCTAGAATCCTAGCGGGATCCTACGAGCAGTACTTC. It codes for CSARILAGSYEQYF.

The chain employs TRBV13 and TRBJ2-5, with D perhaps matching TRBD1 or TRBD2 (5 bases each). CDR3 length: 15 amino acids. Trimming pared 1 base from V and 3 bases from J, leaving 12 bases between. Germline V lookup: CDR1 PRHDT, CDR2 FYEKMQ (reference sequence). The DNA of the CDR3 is TGTGCCAGCAGCTTAGAGGGCCTGGGGGAAGAGACCCAGTACTTC. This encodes CASSLEGLGEETQYF.

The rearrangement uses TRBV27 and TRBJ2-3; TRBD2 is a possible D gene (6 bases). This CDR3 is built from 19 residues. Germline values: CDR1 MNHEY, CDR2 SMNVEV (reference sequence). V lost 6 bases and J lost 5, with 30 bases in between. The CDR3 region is CASRTSPRRAPLGVDTQYF. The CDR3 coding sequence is TGTGCCAGCAGAACATCGCCAAGGAGGGCTCCACTGGGTGTAGATACGCAGTATTTT.

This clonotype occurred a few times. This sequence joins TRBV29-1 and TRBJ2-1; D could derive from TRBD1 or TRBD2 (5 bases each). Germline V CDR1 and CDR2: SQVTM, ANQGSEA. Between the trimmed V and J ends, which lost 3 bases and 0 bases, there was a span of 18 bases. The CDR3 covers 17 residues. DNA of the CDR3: TGCAGCGTTGACCAAAGGGGACGGAGGAGCTCCTACAATGAGCAGTTCTTC. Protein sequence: CSVDQRGRRSSYNEQFF.

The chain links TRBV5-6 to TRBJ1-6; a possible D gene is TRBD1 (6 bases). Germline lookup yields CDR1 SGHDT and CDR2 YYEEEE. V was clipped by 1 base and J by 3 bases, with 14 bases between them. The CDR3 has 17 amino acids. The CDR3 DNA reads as TGTGCCAGCAGCTTGTTAGGACAGCTCTACTATAATTCACCCCTCCACTTT. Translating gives CASSLLGQLYYNSPLHF.

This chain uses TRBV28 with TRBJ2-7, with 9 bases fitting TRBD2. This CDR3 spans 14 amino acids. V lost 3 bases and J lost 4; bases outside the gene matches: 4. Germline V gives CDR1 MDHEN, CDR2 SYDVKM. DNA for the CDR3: TGTGCCAGCAGTTTCTTAGCGGGGGAATACGAGCAGTACTTC. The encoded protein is CASSFLAGEYEQYF.

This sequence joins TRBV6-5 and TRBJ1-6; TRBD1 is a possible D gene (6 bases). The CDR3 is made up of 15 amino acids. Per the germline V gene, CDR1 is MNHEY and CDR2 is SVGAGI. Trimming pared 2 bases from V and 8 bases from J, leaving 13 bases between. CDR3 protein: CASSYGGTPYSPLHF. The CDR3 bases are TGTGCCAGCAGTTACGGCGGGACACCATATTCACCCCTCCACTTT.

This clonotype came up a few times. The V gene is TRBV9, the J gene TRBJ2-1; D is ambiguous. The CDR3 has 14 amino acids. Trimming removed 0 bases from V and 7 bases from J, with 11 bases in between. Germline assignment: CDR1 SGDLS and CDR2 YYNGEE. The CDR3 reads CASSVEGDWNEQFF. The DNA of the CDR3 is TGTGCCAGCAGCGTAGAAGGCGACTGGAATGAGCAGTTCTTC.

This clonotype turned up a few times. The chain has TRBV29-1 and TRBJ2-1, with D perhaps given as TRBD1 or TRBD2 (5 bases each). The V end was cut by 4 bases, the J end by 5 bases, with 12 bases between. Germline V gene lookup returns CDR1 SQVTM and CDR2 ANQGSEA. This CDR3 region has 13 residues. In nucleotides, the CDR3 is TGCAGCGTTGTCGGGACCCCACACAATGAGCAGTTCTTC. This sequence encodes CSVVGTPHNEQFF.

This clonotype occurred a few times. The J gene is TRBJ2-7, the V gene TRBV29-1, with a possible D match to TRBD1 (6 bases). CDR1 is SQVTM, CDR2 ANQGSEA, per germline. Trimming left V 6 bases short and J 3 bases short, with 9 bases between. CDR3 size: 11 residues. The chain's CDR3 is CSVGQRYEQYF. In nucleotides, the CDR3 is TGCAGCGTCGGACAGCGCTACGAGCAGTACTTC.

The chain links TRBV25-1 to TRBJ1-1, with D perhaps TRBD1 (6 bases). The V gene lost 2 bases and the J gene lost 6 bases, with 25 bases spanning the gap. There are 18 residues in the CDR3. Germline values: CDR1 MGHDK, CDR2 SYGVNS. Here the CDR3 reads CASSELPVRDTRGPEAFF. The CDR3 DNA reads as TGTGCCAGCAGTGAACTTCCGGTGAGGGACACAAGAGGCCCTGAAGCTTTCTTT.